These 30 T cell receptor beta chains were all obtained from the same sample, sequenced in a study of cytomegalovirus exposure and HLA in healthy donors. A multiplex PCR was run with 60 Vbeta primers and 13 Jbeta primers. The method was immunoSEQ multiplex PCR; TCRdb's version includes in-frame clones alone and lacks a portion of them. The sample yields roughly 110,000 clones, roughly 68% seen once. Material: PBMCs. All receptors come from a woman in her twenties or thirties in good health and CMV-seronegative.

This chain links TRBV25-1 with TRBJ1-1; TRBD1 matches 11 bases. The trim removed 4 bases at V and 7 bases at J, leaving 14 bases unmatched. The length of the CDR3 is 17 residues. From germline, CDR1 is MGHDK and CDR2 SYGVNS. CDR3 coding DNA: TGTGCCAGCAGTGCGAACCCCGGGACAGGGGGTATTTATGAAGCTTTCTTT. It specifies CASSANPGTGGIYEAFF.

The CDR3 sequence: CASSQDRESSCGYTF. The CDR3 nucleotides are TGCGCCAGCAGCCAAGACCGGGAATCGTCGTGTGGCTACACCTTC. The V gene is TRBV4-1, the J gene TRBJ1-2, with no clear D. CDR1 is MGHRA and CDR2 is YSYEKL in the germline V gene. Deletions cut 0 bases from V and 7 bases from J, with 15 bases between. The CDR3 extends over 15 amino acids.

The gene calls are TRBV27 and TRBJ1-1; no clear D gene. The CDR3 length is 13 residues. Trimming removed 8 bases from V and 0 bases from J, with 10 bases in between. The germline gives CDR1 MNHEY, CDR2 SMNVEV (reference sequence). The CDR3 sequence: CASSVFMNTEAFF. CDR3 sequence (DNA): TGTGCCAGCTCAGTTTTCATGAACACTGAAGCTTTCTTT.

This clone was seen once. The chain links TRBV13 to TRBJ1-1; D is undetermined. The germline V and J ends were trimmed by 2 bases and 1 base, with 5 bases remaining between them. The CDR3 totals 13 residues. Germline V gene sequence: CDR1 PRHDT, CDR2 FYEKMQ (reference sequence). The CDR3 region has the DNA TGTGCCAGCAGCTTATTAGAGAACACTGAAGCTTTCTTT. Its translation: CASSLLENTEAFF.

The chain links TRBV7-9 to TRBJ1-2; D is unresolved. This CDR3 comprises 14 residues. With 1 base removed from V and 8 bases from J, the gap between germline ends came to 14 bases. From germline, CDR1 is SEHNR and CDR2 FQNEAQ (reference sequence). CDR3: CASSLDLLIGGYTF. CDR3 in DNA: TGTGCCAGCAGCTTAGATCTCCTAATCGGGGGCTACACCTTC.

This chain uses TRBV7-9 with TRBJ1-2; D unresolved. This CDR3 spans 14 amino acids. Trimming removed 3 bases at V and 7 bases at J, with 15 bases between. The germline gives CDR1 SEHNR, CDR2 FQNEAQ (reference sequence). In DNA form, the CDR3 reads TGTGCCAGCAGCTTCCAGAGGGCAAAGGGTGGCTACACCTTC. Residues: CASSFQRAKGGYTF. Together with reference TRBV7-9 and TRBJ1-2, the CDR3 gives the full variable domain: DTGVSQNPRHKITKRGQNVTFRCDPISEHNRLYWYRQTLGQGPEFLTYFQNEAQLEKSRLLSDRFSAERPKGSFSTLEIQRTEQGDSAMYLCASSFQRAKGGYTFGSGTRLTVV.

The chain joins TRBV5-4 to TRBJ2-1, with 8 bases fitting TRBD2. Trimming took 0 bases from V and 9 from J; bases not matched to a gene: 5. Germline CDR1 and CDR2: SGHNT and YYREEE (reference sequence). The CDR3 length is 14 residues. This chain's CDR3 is CASSLVTSVSEQFF. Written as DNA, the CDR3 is TGTGCCAGCAGCTTGGTGACTAGCGTGAGTGAGCAGTTCTTC.

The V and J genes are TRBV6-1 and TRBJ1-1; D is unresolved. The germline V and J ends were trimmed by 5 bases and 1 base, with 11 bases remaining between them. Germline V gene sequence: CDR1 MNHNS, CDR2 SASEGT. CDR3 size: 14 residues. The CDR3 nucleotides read TGTGCCAGCAGTCGAGGACTGTCGAACACTGAAGCTTTCTTT. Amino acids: CASSRGLSNTEAFF.

The CDR3 loop is CASSQDGKTGNTIYF. Here the CDR3 DNA reads TGTGCCAGCAGCCAAGACGGGAAAACCGGAAACACCATATATTTT. The gene calls are TRBV4-2 and TRBJ1-3; D ambiguous. The germline CDR1 and CDR2 sequences are LGHNA and YNFKEQ. The CDR3 length is 15 residues. The V end lost 0 bases, the J end lost 4 bases, and 10 bases lay between the germline ends.

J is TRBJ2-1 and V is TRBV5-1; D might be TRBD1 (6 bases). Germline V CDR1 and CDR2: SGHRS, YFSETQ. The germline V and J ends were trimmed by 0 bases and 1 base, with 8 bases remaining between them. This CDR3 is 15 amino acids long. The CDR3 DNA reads TGCGCCAGCAGCTTGGCAGGGGAGTCCTACAATGAGCAGTTCTTC. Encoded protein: CASSLAGESYNEQFF.

Here the CDR3 DNA reads TGTGCCAGCTCCCAGAGCAGGGGGAACACTGAAGCTTTCTTT. The encoded protein is CASSQSRGNTEAFF. The chain links TRBV6-1 to TRBJ1-1, with D possibly TRBD1 on 6 matching bases. Germline-derived CDR1 and CDR2 are MNHNS and SASEGT. The CDR3 contains 14 residues. Deletions cut 8 bases from V and 1 base from J, with 14 bases between.

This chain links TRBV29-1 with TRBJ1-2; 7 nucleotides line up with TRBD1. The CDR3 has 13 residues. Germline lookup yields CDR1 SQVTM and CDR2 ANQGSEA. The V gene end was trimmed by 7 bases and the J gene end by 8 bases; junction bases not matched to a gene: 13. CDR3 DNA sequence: TGCAGCGCATACGGACAGGCAGTGTTAGGCTACACCTTC. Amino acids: CSAYGQAVLGYTF.

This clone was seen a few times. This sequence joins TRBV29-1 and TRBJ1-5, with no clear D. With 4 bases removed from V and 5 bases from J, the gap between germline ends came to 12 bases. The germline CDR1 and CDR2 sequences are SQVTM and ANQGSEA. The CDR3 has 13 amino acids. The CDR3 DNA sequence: TGCAGCGTTGTGGAGGAGGGCCATCAGCCCCAGCATTTT. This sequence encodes CSVVEEGHQPQHF.

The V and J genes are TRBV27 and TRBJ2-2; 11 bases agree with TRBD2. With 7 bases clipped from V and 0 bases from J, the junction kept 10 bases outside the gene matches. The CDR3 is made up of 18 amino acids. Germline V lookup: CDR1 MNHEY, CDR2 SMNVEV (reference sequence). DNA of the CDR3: TGTGCCAGCACCACGGGGCTAGCGGGAGGATCGAACACCGGGGAGCTGTTTTTT. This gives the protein CASTTGLAGGSNTGELFF.

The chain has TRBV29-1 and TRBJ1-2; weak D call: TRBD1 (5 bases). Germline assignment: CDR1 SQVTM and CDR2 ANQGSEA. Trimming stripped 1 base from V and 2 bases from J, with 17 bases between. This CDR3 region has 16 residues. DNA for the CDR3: TGCAGCGTTGAAGGGGAAGGGGTAGGCCTAAACTATGGCTACACCTTC. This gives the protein CSVEGEGVGLNYGYTF.

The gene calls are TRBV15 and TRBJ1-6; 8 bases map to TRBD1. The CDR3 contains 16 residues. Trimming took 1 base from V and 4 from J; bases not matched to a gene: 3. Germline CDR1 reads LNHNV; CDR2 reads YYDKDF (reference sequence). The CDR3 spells CATSRVGTGYNSPLHF. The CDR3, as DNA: TGTGCCACCAGCAGAGTTGGGACAGGATATAATTCACCCCTCCACTTT.

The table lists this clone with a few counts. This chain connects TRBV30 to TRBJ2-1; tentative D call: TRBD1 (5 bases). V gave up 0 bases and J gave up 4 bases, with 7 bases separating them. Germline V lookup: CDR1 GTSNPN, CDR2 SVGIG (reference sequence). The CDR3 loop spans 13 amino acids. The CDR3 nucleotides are TGTGCCTGGAGTGTAGGGGCGTACAATGAGCAGTTCTTC. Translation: CAWSVGAYNEQFF.

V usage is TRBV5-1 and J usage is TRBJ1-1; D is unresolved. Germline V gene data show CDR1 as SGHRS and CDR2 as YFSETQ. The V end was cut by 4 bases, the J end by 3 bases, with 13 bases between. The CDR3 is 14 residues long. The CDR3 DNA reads TGCGCCAGCAGCCGGGAGGGAACCCACACTGAAGCTTTCTTT. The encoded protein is CASSREGTHTEAFF.

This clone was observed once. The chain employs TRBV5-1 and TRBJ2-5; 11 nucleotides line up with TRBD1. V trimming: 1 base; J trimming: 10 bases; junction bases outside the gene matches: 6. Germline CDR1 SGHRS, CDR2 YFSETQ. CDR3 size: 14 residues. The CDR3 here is CASSLKGQGGGQYF. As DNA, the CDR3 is TGCGCCAGCAGCTTGAAGGGACAGGGGGGAGGCCAGTACTTC.

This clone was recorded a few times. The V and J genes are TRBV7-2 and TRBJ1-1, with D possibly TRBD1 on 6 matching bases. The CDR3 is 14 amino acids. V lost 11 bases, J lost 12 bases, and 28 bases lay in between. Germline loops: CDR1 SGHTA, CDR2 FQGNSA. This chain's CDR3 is CASQTPPTGSETFF. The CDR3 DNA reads TGTGCCTCCCAAACCCCCCCGACAGGATCGGAAACTTTCTTT.

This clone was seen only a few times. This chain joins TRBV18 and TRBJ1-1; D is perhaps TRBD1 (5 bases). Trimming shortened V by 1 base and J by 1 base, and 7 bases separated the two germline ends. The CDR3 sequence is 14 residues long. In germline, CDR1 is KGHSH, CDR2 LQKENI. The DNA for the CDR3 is TGTGCCAGCTCACCACAGGGGTGGAACACTGAAGCTTTCTTT. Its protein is CASSPQGWNTEAFF. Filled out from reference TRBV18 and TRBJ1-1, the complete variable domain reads NAGVMQNPRHLVRRRGQEARLRCSPMKGHSHVYWYRQLPEEGLKFMVYLQKENIIDESGMPKERFSAEFPKEGPSILRIQQVVRGDSAAYFCASSPQGWNTEAFFGQGTRLTVV.

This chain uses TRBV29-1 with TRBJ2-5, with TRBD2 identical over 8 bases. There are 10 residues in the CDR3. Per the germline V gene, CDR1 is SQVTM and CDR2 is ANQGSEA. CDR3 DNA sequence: TGCAGTAGCGGGATGGAGACCCAGTACTTC. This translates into CSSGMETQYF.

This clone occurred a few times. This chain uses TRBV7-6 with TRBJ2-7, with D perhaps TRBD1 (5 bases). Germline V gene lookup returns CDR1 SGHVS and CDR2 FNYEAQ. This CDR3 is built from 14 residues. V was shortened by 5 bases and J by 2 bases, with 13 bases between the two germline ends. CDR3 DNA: TGTGCCAGCAGCCACACGACAGCACCCTACGAGCAGTACTTC. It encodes CASSHTTAPYEQYF. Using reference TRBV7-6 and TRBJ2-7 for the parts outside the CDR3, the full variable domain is GAGVSQSPRYKVTKRGQDVALRCDPISGHVSLYWYRQALGQGPEFLTYFNYEAQQDKSGLPNDRFSAERPEGSISTLTIQRTEQRDSAMYRCASSHTTAPYEQYFGPGTRLTVT.

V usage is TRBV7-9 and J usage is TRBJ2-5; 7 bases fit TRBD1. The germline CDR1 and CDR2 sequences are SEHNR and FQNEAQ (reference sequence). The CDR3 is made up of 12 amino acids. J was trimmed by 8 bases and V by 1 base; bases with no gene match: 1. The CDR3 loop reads CASSLGTGTQYF. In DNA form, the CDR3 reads TGTGCCAGCAGCTTAGGGACAGGAACCCAGTACTTC. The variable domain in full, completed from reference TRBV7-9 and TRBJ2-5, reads DTGVSQNPRHKITKRGQNVTFRCDPISEHNRLYWYRQTLGQGPEFLTYFQNEAQLEKSRLLSDRFSAERPKGSFSTLEIQRTEQGDSAMYLCASSLGTGTQYFGPGTRLLVL.

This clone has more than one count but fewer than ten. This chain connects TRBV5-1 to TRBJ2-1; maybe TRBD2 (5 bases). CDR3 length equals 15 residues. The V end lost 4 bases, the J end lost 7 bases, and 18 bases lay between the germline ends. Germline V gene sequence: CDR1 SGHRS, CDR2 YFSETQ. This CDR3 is CASSPPGSVLNEQFF. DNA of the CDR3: TGCGCCAGCAGCCCGCCGGGGTCAGTATTGAATGAGCAGTTCTTC.

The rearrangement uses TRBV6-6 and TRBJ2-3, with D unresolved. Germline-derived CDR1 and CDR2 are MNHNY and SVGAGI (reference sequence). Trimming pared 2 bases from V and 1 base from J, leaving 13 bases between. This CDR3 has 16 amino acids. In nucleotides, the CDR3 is TGTGCCAGCAGTTACCGAGAGGTCCGCGGCACAGATACGCAGTATTTT. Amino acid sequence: CASSYREVRGTDTQYF.

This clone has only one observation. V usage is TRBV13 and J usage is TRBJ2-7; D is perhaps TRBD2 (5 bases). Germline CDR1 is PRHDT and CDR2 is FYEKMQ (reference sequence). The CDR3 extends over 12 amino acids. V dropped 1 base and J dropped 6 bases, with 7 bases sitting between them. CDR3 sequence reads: CASSLAGSEQYF. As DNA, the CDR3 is TGTGCCAGCAGCTTAGCGGGGTCCGAGCAGTACTTC.

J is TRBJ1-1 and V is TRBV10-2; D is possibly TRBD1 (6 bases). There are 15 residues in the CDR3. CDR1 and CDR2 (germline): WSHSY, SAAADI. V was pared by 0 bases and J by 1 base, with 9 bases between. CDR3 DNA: TGCGCCAGCAGTGAGTCAAGGGGACAGAACACTGAAGCTTTCTTT. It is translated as CASSESRGQNTEAFF.

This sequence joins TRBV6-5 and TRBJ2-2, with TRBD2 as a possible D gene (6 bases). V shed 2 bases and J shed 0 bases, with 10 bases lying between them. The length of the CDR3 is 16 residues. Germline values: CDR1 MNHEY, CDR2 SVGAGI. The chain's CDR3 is CASSYSGGANTGELFF. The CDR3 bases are TGTGCCAGCAGTTACAGCGGCGGGGCGAACACCGGGGAGCTGTTTTTT.

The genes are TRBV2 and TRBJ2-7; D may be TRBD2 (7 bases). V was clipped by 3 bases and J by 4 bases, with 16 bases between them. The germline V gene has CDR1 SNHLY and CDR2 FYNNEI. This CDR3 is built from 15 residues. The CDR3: CASSDNGGTTYEQYF. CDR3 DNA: TGTGCCAGCAGTGATAACGGGGGGACAACTTACGAGCAGTACTTC.